The T cell receptor beta chain under discussion was sequenced for a study of cytomegalovirus exposure and HLA in healthy donors. The study's findings and limits: Researchers had no immune exposure information except CMV serostatus available. Among the sequence variants, a highly shared cluster was likely an artifact of sequencing. Per published reports, the classifier diagnosed cytomegalovirus status with high specificity and sensitivity.

Primers: 60 Vbeta forward and 13 Jbeta reverse. The data were produced by immunoSEQ multiplex PCR, yet TCRdb's version contains in-frame clones alone and is incomplete. The data show around 65,000 clones, 60% to 80% seen once. Germline lookup yields CDR1 SGHAT and CDR2 FQNNGV. With 8 bases removed from V and 10 bases from J, the gap between germline ends came to 14 bases. There are 12 residues in the CDR3. For this clone: What it recognizes is unknown.

The chain is built from TRBV11-2 and TRBJ1-4; possibly TRBD1 for D (6 bases). The sample was PBMCs. The receptor comes from a girl between 10 and 17 years old in good health and CMV-seropositive. The CDR3 is CASGEQGGKLFF. In nucleotides, the CDR3 is TGTGCCAGCGGAGAACAGGGTGGAAAACTGTTTTTT.